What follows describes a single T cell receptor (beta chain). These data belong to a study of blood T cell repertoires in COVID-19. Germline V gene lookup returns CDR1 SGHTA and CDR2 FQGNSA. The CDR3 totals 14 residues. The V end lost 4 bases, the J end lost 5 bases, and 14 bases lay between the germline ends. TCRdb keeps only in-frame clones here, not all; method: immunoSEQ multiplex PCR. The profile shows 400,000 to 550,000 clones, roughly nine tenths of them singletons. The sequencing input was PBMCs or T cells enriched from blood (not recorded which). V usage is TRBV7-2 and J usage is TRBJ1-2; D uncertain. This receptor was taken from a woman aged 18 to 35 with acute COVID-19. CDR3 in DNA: TGTGCCAGCAGCTCAGGCCGGTCTTCGTATGGCTACACCTTC. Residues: CASSSGRSSYGYTF. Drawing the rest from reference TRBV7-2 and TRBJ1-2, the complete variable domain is GAGVSQSPSNKVTEKGKDVELRCDPISGHTALYWYRQSLGQGLEFLIYFQGNSAPDKSGLPSDRFSAERTGGSVSTLTIQRTQQEDSAVYLCASSSGRSSYGYTFGSGTRLTVV.